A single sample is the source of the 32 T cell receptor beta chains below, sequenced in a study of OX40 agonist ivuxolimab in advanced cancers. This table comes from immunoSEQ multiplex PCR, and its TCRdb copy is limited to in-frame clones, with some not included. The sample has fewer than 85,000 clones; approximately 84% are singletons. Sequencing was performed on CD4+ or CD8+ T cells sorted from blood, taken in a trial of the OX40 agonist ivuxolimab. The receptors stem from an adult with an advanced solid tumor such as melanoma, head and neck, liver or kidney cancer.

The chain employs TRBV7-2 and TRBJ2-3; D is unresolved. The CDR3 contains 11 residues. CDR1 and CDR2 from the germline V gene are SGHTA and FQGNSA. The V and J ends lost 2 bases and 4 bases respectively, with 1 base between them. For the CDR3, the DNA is TGTGCCAGCAGCTTACCAGATACGCAGTATTTT. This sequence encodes CASSLPDTQYF.

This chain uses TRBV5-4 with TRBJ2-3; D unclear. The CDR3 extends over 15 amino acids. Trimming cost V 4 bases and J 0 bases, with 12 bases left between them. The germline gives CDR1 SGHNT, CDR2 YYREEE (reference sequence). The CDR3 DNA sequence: TGTGCCAGCAGCCTAGGACGTCCTAGCACAGATACGCAGTATTTT. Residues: CASSLGRPSTDTQYF.

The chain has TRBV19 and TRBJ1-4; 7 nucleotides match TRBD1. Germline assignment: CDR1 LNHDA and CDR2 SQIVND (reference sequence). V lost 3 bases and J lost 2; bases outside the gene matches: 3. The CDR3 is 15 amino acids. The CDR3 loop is CASSMTGQTNEKLFF. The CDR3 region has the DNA TGTGCCAGTAGTATGACGGGACAGACTAATGAAAAACTGTTTTTT.

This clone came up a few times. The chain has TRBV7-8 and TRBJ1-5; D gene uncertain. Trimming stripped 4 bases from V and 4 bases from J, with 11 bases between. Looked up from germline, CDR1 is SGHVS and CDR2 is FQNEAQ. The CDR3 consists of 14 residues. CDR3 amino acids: CASSSNTANQPQHF. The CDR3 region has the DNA TGTGCCAGCAGCTCTAACACAGCAAATCAGCCCCAGCATTTT.

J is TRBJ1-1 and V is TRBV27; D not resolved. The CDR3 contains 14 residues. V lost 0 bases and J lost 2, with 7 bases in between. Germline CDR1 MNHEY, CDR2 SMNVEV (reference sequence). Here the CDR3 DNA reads TGTGCCAGCAGTTTATCAGAGGGCAACACTGAAGCTTTCTTT. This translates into CASSLSEGNTEAFF.

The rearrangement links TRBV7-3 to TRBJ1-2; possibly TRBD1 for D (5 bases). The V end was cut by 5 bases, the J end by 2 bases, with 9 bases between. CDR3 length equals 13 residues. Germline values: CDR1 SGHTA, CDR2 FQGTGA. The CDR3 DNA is TGTGCCAGCAGCCCGGACAAGAACTATGGCTACACCTTC. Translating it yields CASSPDKNYGYTF.

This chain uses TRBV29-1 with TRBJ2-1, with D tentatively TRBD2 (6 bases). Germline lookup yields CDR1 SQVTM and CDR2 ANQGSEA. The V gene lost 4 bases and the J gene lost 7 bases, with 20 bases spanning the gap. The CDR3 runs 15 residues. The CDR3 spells CSVGAGGRTENEQFF. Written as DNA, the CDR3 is TGCAGCGTTGGGGCCGGGGGTAGGACGGAAAATGAGCAGTTCTTC.

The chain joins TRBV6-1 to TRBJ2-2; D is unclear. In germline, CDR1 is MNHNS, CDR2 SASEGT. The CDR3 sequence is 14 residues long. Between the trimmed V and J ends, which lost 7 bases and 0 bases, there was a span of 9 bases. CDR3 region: CASTQAANTGELFF. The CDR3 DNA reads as TGTGCCAGCACTCAGGCGGCGAACACCGGGGAGCTGTTTTTT.

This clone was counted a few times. The CDR3 reads CSGTGPSYEQYF. In nucleotides, the CDR3 is TGCAGCGGGACAGGCCCCTCCTACGAGCAGTACTTC. The rearrangement joins TRBV29-1 to TRBJ2-7; 7 bases align to TRBD1. With 7 bases clipped from V and 0 bases from J, the junction kept 3 bases outside the gene matches. CDR1 is SQVTM and CDR2 is ANQGSEA in the germline V gene. This CDR3 comprises 12 residues.

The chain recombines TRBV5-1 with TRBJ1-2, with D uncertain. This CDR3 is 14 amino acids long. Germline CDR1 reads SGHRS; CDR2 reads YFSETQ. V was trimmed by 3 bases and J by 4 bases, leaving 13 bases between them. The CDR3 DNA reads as TGCGCCAGCAGCTCGTCACAAGAGGGCTATGGCTACACCTTC. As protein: CASSSSQEGYGYTF. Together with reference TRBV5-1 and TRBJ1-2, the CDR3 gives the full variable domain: KAGVTQTPRYLIKTRGQQVTLSCSPISGHRSVSWYQQTPGQGLQFLFEYFSETQRNKGNFPGRFSGRQFSNSRSEMNVSTLELGDSALYLCASSSSQEGYGYTFGSGTRLTVV.

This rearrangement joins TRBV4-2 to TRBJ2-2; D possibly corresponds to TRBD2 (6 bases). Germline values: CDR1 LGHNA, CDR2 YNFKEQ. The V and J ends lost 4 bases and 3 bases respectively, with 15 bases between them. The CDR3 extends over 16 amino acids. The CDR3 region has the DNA TGTGCCAGCAGCCCAAGTTTCATAGCGGACACCGGGGAGCTGTTTTTT. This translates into CASSPSFIADTGELFF.

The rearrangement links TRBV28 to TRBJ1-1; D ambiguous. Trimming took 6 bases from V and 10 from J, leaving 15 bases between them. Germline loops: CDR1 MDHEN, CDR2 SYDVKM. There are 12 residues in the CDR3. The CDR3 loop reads CASSLGRMGAFF. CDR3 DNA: TGTGCCAGCAGCTTAGGGAGGATGGGAGCTTTCTTT.

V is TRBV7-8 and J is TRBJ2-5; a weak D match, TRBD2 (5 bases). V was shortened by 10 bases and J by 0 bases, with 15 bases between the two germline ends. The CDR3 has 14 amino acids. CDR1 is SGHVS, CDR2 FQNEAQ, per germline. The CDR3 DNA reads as TGTGCCACTACCCCCCGGGGTTACCAAGAGACCCAGTACTTC. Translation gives CATTPRGYQETQYF.

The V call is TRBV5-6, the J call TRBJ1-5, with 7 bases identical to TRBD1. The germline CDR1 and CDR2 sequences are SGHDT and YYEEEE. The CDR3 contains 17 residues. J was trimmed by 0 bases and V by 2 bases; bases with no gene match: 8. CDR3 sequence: CASSLRETGNSNQPQHF. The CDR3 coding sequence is TGTGCCAGCAGCTTAAGGGAGACAGGGAATAGCAATCAGCCCCAGCATTTT.

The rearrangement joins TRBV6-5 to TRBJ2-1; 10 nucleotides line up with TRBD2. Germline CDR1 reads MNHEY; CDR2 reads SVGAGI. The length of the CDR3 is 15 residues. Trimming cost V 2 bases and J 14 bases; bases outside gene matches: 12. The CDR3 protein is CASSYEGSGGMSEFF. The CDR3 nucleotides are TGTGCCAGCAGTTACGAGGGTAGCGGGGGGATGAGTGAGTTCTTC.

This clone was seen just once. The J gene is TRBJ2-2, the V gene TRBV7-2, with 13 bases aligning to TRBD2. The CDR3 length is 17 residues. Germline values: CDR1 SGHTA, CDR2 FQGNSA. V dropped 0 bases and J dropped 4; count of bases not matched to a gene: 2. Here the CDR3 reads CASSLARLAGGTGELFF. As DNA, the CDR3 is TGTGCCAGCAGCTTAGCAAGACTAGCGGGAGGCACCGGGGAGCTGTTTTTT. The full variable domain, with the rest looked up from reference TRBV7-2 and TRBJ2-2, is GAGVSQSPSNKVTEKGKDVELRCDPISGHTALYWYRQSLGQGLEFLIYFQGNSAPDKSGLPSDRFSAERTGGSVSTLTIQRTQQEDSAVYLCASSLARLAGGTGELFFGEGSRLTVL.

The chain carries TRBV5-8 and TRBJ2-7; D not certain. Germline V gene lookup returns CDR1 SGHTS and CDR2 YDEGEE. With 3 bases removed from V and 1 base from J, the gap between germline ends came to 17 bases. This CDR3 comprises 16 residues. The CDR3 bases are TGTGCCAGCAGCTCGACACGGACCGCCGAGTCCTACGAGCAGTACTTC. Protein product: CASSSTRTAESYEQYF. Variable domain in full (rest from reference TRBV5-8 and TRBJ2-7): EAGVTQSPTHLIKTRGQQATLRCSPISGHTSVYWYQQALGLGLQFLLWYDEGEERNRGNFPPRFSGRQFPNYSSELNVNALELEDSALYLCASSSTRTAESYEQYFGPGTRLTVT.

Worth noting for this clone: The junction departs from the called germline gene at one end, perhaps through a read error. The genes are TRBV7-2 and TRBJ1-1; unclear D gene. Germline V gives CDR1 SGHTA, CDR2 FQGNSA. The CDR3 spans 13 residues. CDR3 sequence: CASSLFGETGAFF. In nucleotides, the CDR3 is TGTGCCAGCAGCTTATTTGGGGAGACTGGAGCTTTCTTT.

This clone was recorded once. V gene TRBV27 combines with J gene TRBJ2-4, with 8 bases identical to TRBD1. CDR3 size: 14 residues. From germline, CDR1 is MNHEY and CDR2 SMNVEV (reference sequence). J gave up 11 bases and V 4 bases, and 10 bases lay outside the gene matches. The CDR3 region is CASSSGQGLRVQYF. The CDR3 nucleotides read TGTGCCAGCAGTTCCGGACAGGGCTTAAGGGTTCAGTACTTC.

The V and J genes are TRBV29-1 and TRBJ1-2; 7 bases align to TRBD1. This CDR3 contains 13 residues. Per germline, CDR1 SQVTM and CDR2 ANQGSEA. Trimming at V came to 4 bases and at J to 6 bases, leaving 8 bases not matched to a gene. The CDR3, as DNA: TGCAGCGTTGTAAAGGGGACAGCGGATGGCTACACCTTC. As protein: CSVVKGTADGYTF.

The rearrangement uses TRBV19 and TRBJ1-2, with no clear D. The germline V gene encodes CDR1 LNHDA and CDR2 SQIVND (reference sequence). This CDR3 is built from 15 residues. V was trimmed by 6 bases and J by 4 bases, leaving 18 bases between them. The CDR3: CASRPLPAGSYGYTF. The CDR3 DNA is TGTGCCAGTAGACCCCTCCCTGCAGGATCCTATGGCTACACCTTC.

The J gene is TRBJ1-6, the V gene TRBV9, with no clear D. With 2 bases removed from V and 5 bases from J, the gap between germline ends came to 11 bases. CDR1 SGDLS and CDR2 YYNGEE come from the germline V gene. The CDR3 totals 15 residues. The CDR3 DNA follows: TGTGCCAGCAGCGTGAGGCACCTTAATAATTCACCCCTCCACTTT. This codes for CASSVRHLNNSPLHF.

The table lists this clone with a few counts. The CDR3 sequence is CASSLTRKVNEQFF. The CDR3 region has the DNA TGTGCCAGCAGCTTAACTCGGAAGGTCAATGAGCAGTTCTTC. V usage is TRBV7-9 and J usage is TRBJ2-1; D ambiguous. The length of the CDR3 is 14 residues. The germline CDR1 and CDR2 sequences are SEHNR and FQNEAQ (reference sequence). Trimming pared 2 bases from V and 6 bases from J, leaving 11 bases between.

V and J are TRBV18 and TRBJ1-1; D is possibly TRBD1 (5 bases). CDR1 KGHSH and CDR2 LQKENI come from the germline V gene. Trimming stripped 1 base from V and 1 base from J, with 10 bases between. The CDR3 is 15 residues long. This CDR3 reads CASSPLGTANTEAFF. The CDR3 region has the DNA TGTGCCAGCTCACCACTCGGGACGGCGAACACTGAAGCTTTCTTT.

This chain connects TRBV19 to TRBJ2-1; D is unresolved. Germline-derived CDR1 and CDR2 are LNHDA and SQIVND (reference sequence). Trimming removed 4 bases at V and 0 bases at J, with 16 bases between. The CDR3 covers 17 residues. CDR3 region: CASSSIKTRLSYNEQFF. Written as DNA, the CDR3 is TGTGCCAGTAGTAGCATCAAGACTCGCCTCTCCTACAATGAGCAGTTCTTC.

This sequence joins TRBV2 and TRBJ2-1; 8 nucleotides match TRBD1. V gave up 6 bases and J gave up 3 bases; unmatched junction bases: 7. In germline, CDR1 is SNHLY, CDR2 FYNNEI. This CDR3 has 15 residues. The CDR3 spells CASSYSDRGYNEQFF. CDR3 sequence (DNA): TGTGCCAGCAGCTACTCCGACAGGGGCTACAATGAGCAGTTCTTC.

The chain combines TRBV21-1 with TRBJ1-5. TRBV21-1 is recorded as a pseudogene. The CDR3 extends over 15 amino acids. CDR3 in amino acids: CASSKPERDCQPQHF. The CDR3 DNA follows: TGTGCCAGCAGCAAACCTGAGAGGGATTGTCAGCCCCAGCATTTT.

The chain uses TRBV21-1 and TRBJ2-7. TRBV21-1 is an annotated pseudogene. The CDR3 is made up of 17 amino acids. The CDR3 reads CASSKALPPRAENEQYF. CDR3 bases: TGTGCCAGCAGCAAAGCGCTGCCCCCACGGGCCGAGAACGAGCAGTACTTC.

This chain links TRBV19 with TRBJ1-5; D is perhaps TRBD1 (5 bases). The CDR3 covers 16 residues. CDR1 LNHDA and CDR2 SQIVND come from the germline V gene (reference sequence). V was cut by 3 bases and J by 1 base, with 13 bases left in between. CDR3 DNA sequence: TGTGCCAGTAGTATGATTTTCAGGGAAAGCAATCAGCCCCAGCATTTT. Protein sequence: CASSMIFRESNQPQHF. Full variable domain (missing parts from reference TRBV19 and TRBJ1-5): DGGITQSPKYLFRKEGQNVTLSCEQNLNHDAMYWYRQDPGQGLRLIYYSQIVNDFQKGDIAEGYSVSREKKESFPLTVTSAQKNPTAFYLCASSMIFRESNQPQHFGDGTRLSIL.

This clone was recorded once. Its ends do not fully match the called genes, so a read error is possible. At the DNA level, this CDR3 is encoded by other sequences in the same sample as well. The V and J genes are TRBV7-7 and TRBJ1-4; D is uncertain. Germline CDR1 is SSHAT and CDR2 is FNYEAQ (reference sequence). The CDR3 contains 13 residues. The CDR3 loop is CASSLGRNEKLFF. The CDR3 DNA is TGTGCTAGCAGCTTAGGGCGTAATGAAAAACTATTTTTT.

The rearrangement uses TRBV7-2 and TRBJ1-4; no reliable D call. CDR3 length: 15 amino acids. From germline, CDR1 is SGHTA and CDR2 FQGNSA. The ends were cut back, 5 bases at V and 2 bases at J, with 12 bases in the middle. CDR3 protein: CASSRRTDTNEKLFF. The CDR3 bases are TGTGCCAGCAGCAGAAGGACGGACACTAATGAAAAACTGTTTTTT.

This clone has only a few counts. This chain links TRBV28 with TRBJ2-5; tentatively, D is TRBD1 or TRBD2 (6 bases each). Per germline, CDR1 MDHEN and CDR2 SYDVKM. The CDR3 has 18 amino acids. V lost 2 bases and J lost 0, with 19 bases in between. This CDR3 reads CASSLGGLSDLYQETQYF. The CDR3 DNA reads TGTGCCAGCAGTTTAGGGGGGCTTAGCGACCTGTACCAAGAGACCCAGTACTTC.